This T cell receptor beta chain was recorded in a study of blood T cells in healthy people across ages (dated by TCRdb to about 2015). About the investigation overall: In model experiments, template switching captured about one uniquely barcoded TCR beta cDNA molecule for every two T cells. Two additional independent replicas of 1 million unique cDNA reads from the same blood draw were analyzed for two donors (one aged 18 to 29 and one aged 80 or older). Four age groups were formed from the donors: young (average 16 years), middle-aged (more than 35), aged (approximately 60) and long-lived (more than 75). Using deep sequencing normalized with unique cDNA molecular identifiers, the study measured how TCR beta repertoire diversity changes with age. To avoid experimental bias, donors of different ages were distributed randomly across sequencing lanes.

The 39 donors, aged about 6 to 95 years, were systemically healthy Caucasian individuals from Russia. Each donor gave roughly 9.5 milliliters of peripheral blood, collected into EDTA-treated Vacutainer tubes. Ficoll-Paque density-gradient centrifugation was used to isolate PBMCs, with at least 6.5 million per sample. Trizol reagent was used to extract total RNA from the PBMCs, yielding at least 5.5 micrograms per sample. Naive CD45RAhigh/CD27high T cell percentages were measured by flow cytometry on a PBMC aliquot from every donor. This clonotype has at least ten counts. The antigen it binds to is not known. Qualities for individual bases were not recorded, and no much larger clone is one base off. Receptor libraries were prepared by 5' RACE. Sequencing relied on an Illumina HiSeq 2500. A second PCR of roughly 7 to 11 cycles was performed with a sample-barcoded 5' primer and a J-beta primer mix. A unique molecular identifier was introduced onto each TCR beta cDNA molecule by a template-switch 5' adaptor carrying 12 random nucleotides. Each sample yielded at least 3 million CDR3-containing paired-end reads. All of the RNA was converted into first-strand cDNA using the Mint cDNA synthesis kit, with a TRBC-specific oligonucleotide serving as the primer. After uracil-DNA glycosylase treatment, a first 18-cycle PCR used universal primers M1SS and BC2_uni_R on all cDNA. Concerning the study's data processing: Each sample was normalized by randomly selecting 1 million high-quality reads, each carrying a distinct molecular identifier. Reads sharing molecular identifiers were discarded rather than binned into consensus sequences. CDR3 identification, clonotype clustering and error correction used MiTCR with a Q25 quality threshold and the strictest error-elimination algorithm. Lower-bound total TCR beta diversity was estimated with a nonparametric unseen species model using Euler transformation. Using fastp at Q25 and MiXCR, TCRdb reprocessed the public reads and kept productive beta chains. Rows are unified per CDR3 protein, each entry keeping the most common DNA and genes. The authors' filters were not applied to this entry. This sample gives about 1,500,000 distinct CDR3 sequences in total; roughly 27% of them show up just once. The ten largest clonotypes hold 6.5% to 8.5% of the sample.

Study-wide findings and limitations: Conclusive comparison of naive and antigen-experienced compartments was prevented by the profiling of bulk unsorted PBMCs. Estimates of total diversity based on one million sequenced T cells were considered lower bounds and underestimates. Compared with the aged group, the long-lived group had more naive CD4+ T cells, fewer expanded clones and increased TCR diversity, a pattern suggesting age selection. The CMV infection status of donors was not known, potentially confounding age-related changes in expanded clonotypes. Observed TCR beta diversity per million T cells fell roughly linearly with age, and a significant reduction was already apparent by age around 39. The percentage of naive T cells measured by flow cytometry correlated strongly with observed TCR beta diversity.

The sequenced sample was blood. This TCR came from a woman aged 30 to 39 in good health.

This receptor carries the CDR3 CAWKRSRDRDYEQYF. The nucleotide sequence is given as TGTGCCTGGAAACGTTCCCGGGACAGAGACTACGAGCAGTACTTC. The chain couples TRBV30 to TRBJ2-7, with 7 bases matching TRBD1. Trimmed from V: 4 bases; trimmed from J: 3 bases; junction bases lacking a gene match: 12. In the germline V gene (reference sequence), CDR1 corresponds to GTSNPN and CDR2 to SVGIG. The CDR3 holds 15 amino acids from the cysteine to the phenylalanine. Only the CDR3 DNA stays, 45 bases, in frame from base 1.